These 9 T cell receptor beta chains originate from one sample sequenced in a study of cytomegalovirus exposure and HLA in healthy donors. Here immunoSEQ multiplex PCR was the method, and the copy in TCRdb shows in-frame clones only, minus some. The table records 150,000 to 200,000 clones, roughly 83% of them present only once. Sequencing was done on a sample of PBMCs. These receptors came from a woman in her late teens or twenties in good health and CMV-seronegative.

In DNA, the CDR3 is TGTGCCAGCAGCTTAGGGACAGGGGGCTATGGCTACACCTTC. As protein: CASSLGTGGYGYTF. The chain links TRBV7-9 to TRBJ1-2, with TRBD1 identical over 10 bases. Trimming cost V 1 base and J 4 bases; bases outside gene matches: 0. The CDR3 has 14 residues. Germline CDR1 and CDR2: SEHNR and FQNEAQ (reference sequence).

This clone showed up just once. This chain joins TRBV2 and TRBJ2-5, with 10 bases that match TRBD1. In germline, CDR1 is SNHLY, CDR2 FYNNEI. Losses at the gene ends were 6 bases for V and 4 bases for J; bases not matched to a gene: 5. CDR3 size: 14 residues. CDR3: CASSQGTGAETQYF. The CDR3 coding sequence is TGTGCCAGCAGCCAGGGGACAGGGGCAGAGACCCAGTACTTC. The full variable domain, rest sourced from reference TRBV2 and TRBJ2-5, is EPEVTQTPSHQVTQMGQEVILRCVPISNHLYFYWYRQILGQKVEFLVSFYNNEISEKSEIFDDQFSVERPDGSNFTLKIRSTKLEDSAMYFCASSQGTGAETQYFGPGTRLLVL.

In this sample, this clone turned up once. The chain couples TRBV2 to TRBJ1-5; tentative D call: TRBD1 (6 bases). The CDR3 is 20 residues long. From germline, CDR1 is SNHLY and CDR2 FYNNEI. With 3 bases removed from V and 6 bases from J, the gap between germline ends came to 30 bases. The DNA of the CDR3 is TGTGCCAGCAGTGAGCAGGGGAGAGCCTCTTTAGGTCCCTCTGCTCAGCCCCAGCATTTT. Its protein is CASSEQGRASLGPSAQPQHF.

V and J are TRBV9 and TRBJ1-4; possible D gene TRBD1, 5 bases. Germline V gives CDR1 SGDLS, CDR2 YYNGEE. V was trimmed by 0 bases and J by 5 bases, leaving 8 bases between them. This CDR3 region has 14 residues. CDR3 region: CASSVEGRNEKLFF. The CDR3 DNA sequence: TGTGCCAGCAGCGTAGAGGGGAGGAATGAAAAACTGTTTTTT.

The CDR3 sequence is CAWSVAPNTGELFF. The CDR3 nucleotides are TGTGCCTGGAGTGTAGCCCCGAACACCGGGGAGCTGTTTTTT. The rearrangement uses TRBV30 and TRBJ2-2; D call uncertain. V shed 0 bases and J shed 0 bases, with 5 bases lying between them. Per the germline V gene, CDR1 is GTSNPN and CDR2 is SVGIG (reference sequence). This CDR3 has 14 amino acids.

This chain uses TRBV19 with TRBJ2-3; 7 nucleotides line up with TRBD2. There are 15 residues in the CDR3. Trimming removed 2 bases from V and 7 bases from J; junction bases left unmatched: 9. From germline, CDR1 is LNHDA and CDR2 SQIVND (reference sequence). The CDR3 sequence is CASSILAEGTYTQYF. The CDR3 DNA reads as TGTGCCAGTAGTATACTAGCGGAGGGCACTTATACGCAGTATTTT.

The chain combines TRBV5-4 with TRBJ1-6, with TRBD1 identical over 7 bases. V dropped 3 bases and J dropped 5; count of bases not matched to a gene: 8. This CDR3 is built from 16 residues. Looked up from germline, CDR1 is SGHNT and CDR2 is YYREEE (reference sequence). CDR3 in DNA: TGTGCCAGCAGCTCCAACCGGGACAGAAATAATTCACCCCTCCACTTT. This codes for CASSSNRDRNNSPLHF.

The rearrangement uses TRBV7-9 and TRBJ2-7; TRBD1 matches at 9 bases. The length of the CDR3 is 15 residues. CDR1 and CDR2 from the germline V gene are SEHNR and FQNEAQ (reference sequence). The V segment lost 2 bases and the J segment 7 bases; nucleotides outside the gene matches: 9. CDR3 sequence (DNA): TGTGCCAGCAGCTTATTTGGGACAGGGAGTAAAGAGCAGTACTTC. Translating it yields CASSLFGTGSKEQYF.

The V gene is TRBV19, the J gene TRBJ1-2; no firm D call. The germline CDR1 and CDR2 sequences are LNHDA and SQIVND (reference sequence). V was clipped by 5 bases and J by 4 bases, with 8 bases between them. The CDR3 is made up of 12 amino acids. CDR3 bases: TGTGCCAGTAGTTCCCGGGTCTATGGCTACACCTTC. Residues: CASSSRVYGYTF.